This T cell receptor beta chain was recovered during a study of T-cell reconstitution after alpha-beta-depleted transplantation in children. Researchers prepared the TCRbeta library using unique molecular identifiers, the study reports. One entry per CDR3 protein, called by TCRdb with MiXCR from the PCR reads. The sample records hundreds of thousands of distinct CDR3 sequences, 15% to 20% being singletons. This CDR3 contains 13 residues. V was cut by 8 bases and J by 1 base, with 9 bases left in between. Germline CDR1 reads ENHRY; CDR2 reads SYGVKD. Comments on this clonotype: What it binds is unknown.

Study findings and constraints: From newly produced T cells came most of the T-cell counts and diversity one year after transplant.

This chain connects TRBV10-3 to TRBJ1-3; D is unresolved. The material sequenced was PBMCs, mostly from graft donor cells, taken 360 days after TCRalphabeta/CD19-depleted stem cell transplant. The clonotype comes from a boy in the first two years of life who had a stem cell transplant for Wiskott-Aldrich syndrome, so the T cells may come from the graft donor. CDR3 sequence reads: CAIAYHSGNTIYF. The DNA of the CDR3 is TGTGCCATCGCATACCATTCTGGAAACACCATATATTTT.